One and the same sample provided the 10 T cell receptor beta chains below, sequenced in a study of T cells in Graves' hyperthyroidism and ophthalmopathy. RNA transcripts yielded amplified TCR beta CDR3 regions. RT-PCR in the first round (using the HTBI primer set) targeted the TCR CDR3. TCRdb re-called the multiplex PCR reads through MiXCR, storing one row per CDR3 protein. The table shows 560,000 or so distinct CDR3 sequences, with 15% to 20% occurring only once. The sample taken for sequencing was blood. Every receptor here comes from a man in his forties with Graves' ophthalmopathy.

Of note for this clonotype: A much bigger clone sits one base away, suggesting this may be a read error. V usage is TRBV5-1 and J usage is TRBJ1-5, with 7 positions matching TRBD1. TRBJ2-3 explains the end of the DNA better; the J call may be wrong. The germline CDR1 and CDR2 sequences are SGHRS and YFSETQ. This CDR3 has 15 amino acids. This chain's CDR3 is CASSLAGTANQPQYF. As DNA, the CDR3 is TGCGCCAGCAGCTTGGCCGGGACAGCCAATCAGCCCCAGTATTTT.

This clonotype was detected only once. The DNA of the CDR3 is TGCAGTGCTCCGCGGACTAGCGGGGGGGCAGATACGCAGTATTTT. Its translation is CSAPRTSGGADTQYF. V and J are TRBV20-1 and TRBJ2-3; 15 positions agree with TRBD2. With V trimmed by 5 bases and J by 4 bases, 4 bases remained unmatched. Germline CDR1 reads DFQATT; CDR2 reads SNEGSKA (reference sequence). This CDR3 is built from 15 residues.

This clonotype was seen a handful of times. This chain joins TRBV30 and TRBJ2-3; TRBD2 matches 7 bases. V lost 4 bases and J lost 10; bases outside the gene matches: 14. Germline CDR1 reads GTSNPN; CDR2 reads SVGIG (reference sequence). This CDR3 region has 14 residues. In nucleotides, the CDR3 is TGTGCCTGGAAAGAGGGGATGACTAGCCAGCCGCAGTATTTT. It yields the protein CAWKEGMTSQPQYF.

In this sample, this clonotype turned up many times. J is TRBJ2-7 and V is TRBV20-1, with TRBD2 matching 8 bases. V gave up 3 bases and J gave up 7 bases; unmatched junction bases: 2. The CDR3 contains 11 residues. Germline CDR1 is DFQATT and CDR2 is SNEGSKA (reference sequence). CDR3 loop: CSASGRAEQYF. CDR3 DNA sequence: TGCAGTGCTAGCGGGAGGGCTGAGCAGTACTTC.

This clonotype was counted a few times. The genes are TRBV2 and TRBJ1-1; tentative D call: TRBD1 (5 bases). The CDR3 is made up of 12 amino acids. Germline values: CDR1 SNHLY, CDR2 FYNNEI. Trimming cost V 7 bases and J 7 bases, with 13 bases left between them. The CDR3 bases are TGTGCCAGCACTCAATGGGGGGGTGAAGCTTTCTTT. It specifies CASTQWGGEAFF.

The sample holds many counts of this clonotype. V is TRBV5-1 and J is TRBJ2-2; weak D call: TRBD1 (6 bases). Germline V lookup: CDR1 SGHRS, CDR2 YFSETQ. This CDR3 is built from 17 residues. The V end lost 2 bases, the J end lost 4 bases, and 18 bases lay between the germline ends. Written as DNA, the CDR3 is TGCGCCAGCAGCTTTGCCCTGCCAGGGGTGGGCACCGGGGAGCTGTTTTTT. It translates to CASSFALPGVGTGELFF.

This clonotype was seen only a few times. This chain connects TRBV7-2 to TRBJ1-1; D not resolved. Germline V gene lookup returns CDR1 SGHTA and CDR2 FQGNSA. Trimming cost V 8 bases and J 7 bases, with 20 bases left between them. This CDR3 has 14 amino acids. CDR3 nucleotide sequence: TGTGCCAGCGGTGACTTGGATACTCGAAATGAAGCTTTCTTT. Amino acids: CASGDLDTRNEAFF.

The gene calls are TRBV6-1 and TRBJ1-1; D uncertain. Trimming pared 1 base from V and 2 bases from J, leaving 8 bases between. The germline V gene has CDR1 MNHNS and CDR2 SASEGT. CDR3 length: 14 residues. The CDR3 sequence: CASSEDRLNTEAFF. The CDR3 DNA is TGTGCCAGCAGTGAAGACAGACTTAACACTGAAGCTTTCTTT.

This clonotype was counted ten times or more. The chain recombines TRBV5-1 with TRBJ1-1; a possible D gene is TRBD1 (5 bases). V was cut by 1 base and J by 4 bases, with 11 bases left in between. The CDR3 is made up of 14 amino acids. Per the germline V gene, CDR1 is SGHRS and CDR2 is YFSETQ. DNA for the CDR3: TGCGCCAGCAGCTTGCACAGGAGGGGCACTGAAGCTTTCTTT. This codes for CASSLHRRGTEAFF.

This clonotype was seen a few times. V and J are TRBV6-2 or TRBV6-3 and TRBJ2-5, with unresolved D. There are 13 residues in the CDR3. V was cut by 4 bases and J by 7 bases, with 13 bases left in between. Germline loops: CDR1 MNHEY, CDR2 SVGEGT. This CDR3 reads CASSFENGGTQYF. DNA for the CDR3: TGTGCCAGCAGTTTCGAGAACGGCGGGACCCAGTACTTC.